This T cell receptor beta chain was profiled in a study of T cell clonotyping in hematopoietic cell transplantation (dated by TCRdb to the early 2020s). Study-level background: A total of more than 110 blood samples were gathered in the study from fewer than 40 consecutive transplant recipients along with their related donors. Patients were recruited between September 2015 and 2017 and followed until late 2020 or death.

Per the publication, the time point label means: 180 days after allo-HCT. Blood from recipients was drawn roughly 28 days before transplant, then again at days 30, 100 and 180 after transplant. Using Nuclei Lysis Solution, genomic DNA was extracted from unfractionated peripheral blood mononuclear cells that were either fresh or cryopreserved. The immunoSEQ assay, a bias-controlled multiplex PCR using V- and J-specific primers, was used to amplify TCR beta CDR3 regions from genomic DNA. A proprietary barcode and Illumina adapter sequences were added to the CDR3 amplicons in a second PCR step. An Illumina MiSeq instrument was used for sequencing of the CDR3 libraries. The authors' pipeline ran thus. Export and quality control were handled in immunoSEQ Analyzer 3.0, while downstream analyses relied on R Bioconductor and Immunarch. Only productive rearrangements in the normalized downsampled data set went into calculating the repertoire metrics. In the normalized cohort, a clonotype counted as pathologically expanded if the clonotype was larger than 5 templates. Repertoire diversity was measured with the Inverse Simpson Index. To capture all clonotypes, the CMV-specificity analyses were run on the non-normalized data set. The clones in this table, taken by TCRdb from immuneACCESS, are in-frame only. Not every clone is retained; where verified, under half of the shortfall comes from an unresolved V gene, and the cause of the rest is unknown. Clonal size and the V and J genes are those of that table, whereas D and trimming came from the DNA. The sample includes 10,000 to 11,000 clones, with roughly nine tenths observed a single time. The ten largest account for 38% of the sample.

As encoded in the germline V gene, CDR1 is LGHNT while CDR2 is FRNRAP. Spanning cysteine to phenylalanine, the CDR3 consists of 13 amino acids. This entry keeps only the CDR3 DNA: 39 bases, framed from base 1. The V end loses 6 bases and the J end loses 4 bases, and a stretch of 12 bases separates them. As regards this clone: The antigen it binds to is not known. Qualities for individual bases were not recorded, and no much larger clone is one base off.

On the study overall, not on this receptor specifically: The sample size was limited and the cells went unsorted, which meant the CD4 and CD8 repertoire contributions could not be told apart. Just a small fraction of recipient repertoires overlapped with donor repertoires, and more than 97% appeared de novo at the given depth. Broader posttransplant TCR repertoire diversity was predicted by donor and pretransplant recipient Inverse Simpson Index values. A decrease in recipient TCR diversity was observed after transplant, and a progressive increase in pathologically expanded clonotypes was seen from day 30 to day 180.

The sequences come from PBMCs, collected 180 days after allogeneic stem cell transplant. The sequence was obtained from a male patient aged 60 to 75 who had an allogeneic stem cell transplant from an unrelated donor, so the T cells may come from the graft donor. Some clones in this sample may be carry-over from other donors' samples. The rearranged chain carries TRBV12-5 and TRBJ1-1, with TRBD1 as a weak D call on 6 bases. The nucleotides are TGTGCTAGTGGCCCCAGGGGCGGCACTGAAGCTTTCTTT. The resulting protein is CASGPRGGTEAFF.